This T cell receptor beta chain was recorded in a study of T cell responses to AZD1222 COVID-19 vaccine. Whole-study findings and limits: Among those given AZD1222, only 5 to 7 were seropositive at baseline. Most donors were white British and more were female, and clonal diversity was possibly underestimated.

Germline assignment: CDR1 SGHVS and CDR2 FNYEAQ. V gave up 5 bases and J gave up 5 bases; unmatched junction bases: 9. The CDR3 length is 15 residues. For this clone: Its antigen is currently unknown.

The assay was immunoSEQ multiplex PCR, and TCRdb's table has in-frame clones only and misses some. Seen here are 70,000 or so clones, approximately 82% observed once, and the top ten hold more than 20%. The receptor's source is an adult who received the AZD1222 COVID-19 vaccine. This rearrangement joins TRBV7-6 to TRBJ1-2, with TRBD1 matching 9 bases. The sequenced sample was peripheral blood, obtained 28 days after the second AZD1222 dose. The CDR3 nucleotides are TGTGCCAGCAGCCGAGAGGTCGGGACAGGGTATGGCTACACCTTC. It codes for CASSREVGTGYGYTF. Together with reference TRBV7-6 and TRBJ1-2, the CDR3 gives the full variable domain: GAGVSQSPRYKVTKRGQDVALRCDPISGHVSLYWYRQALGQGPEFLTYFNYEAQQDKSGLPNDRFSAERPEGSISTLTIQRTEQRDSAMYRCASSREVGTGYGYTFGSGTRLTVV.